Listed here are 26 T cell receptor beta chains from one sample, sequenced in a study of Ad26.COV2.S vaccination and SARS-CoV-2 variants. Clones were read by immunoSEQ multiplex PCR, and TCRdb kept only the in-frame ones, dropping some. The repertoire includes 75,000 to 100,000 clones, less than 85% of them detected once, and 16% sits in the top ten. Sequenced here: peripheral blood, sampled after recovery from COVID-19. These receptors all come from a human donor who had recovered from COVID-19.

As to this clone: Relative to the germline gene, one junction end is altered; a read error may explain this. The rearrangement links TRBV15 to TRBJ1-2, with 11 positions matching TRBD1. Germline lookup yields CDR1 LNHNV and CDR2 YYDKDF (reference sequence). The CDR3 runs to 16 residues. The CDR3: CATSRDFWDRGNGYTF. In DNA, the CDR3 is TGTGCCACCAGCAGAGATTTTTGGGACAGGGGGAATGGGTACACCTTC.

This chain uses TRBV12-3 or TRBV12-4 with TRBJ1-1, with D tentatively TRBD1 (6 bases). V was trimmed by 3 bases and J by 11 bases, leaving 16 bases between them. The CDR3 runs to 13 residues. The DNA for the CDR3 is TGTGCCAGCAGTTTCTCACAGGGATTGTTTGCTTTCTTT. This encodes CASSFSQGLFAFF.

The chain's CDR3 is CASGGSPNTGELFF. CDR3 DNA sequence: TGTGCCAGCGGAGGGAGCCCGAACACCGGGGAGCTGTTTTTT. The chain employs TRBV5-8 and TRBJ2-2, with a weak D call TRBD2 (6 bases). V shed 7 bases and J shed 0 bases, with 10 bases lying between them. The CDR3 consists of 14 residues. Looked up from germline, CDR1 is SGHTS and CDR2 is YDEGEE.

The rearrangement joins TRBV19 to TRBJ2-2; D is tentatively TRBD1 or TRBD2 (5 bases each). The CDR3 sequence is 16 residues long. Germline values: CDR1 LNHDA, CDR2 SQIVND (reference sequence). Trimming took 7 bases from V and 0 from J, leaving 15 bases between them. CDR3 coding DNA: TGTGCCAGTACTTCTACCGGGACCTCGAACACCGGGGAGCTGTTTTTT. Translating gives CASTSTGTSNTGELFF.

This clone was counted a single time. The CDR3 here is CASSSGASGNTIYF. The CDR3 DNA is TGTGCCAGCAGCTCTGGGGCTTCTGGAAACACCATATATTTT. The chain has TRBV9 and TRBJ1-3; the D gene is possibly TRBD1 (5 bases). V was clipped by 4 bases and J by 1 base, with 9 bases between them. In germline, CDR1 is SGDLS, CDR2 YYNGEE. The CDR3 sequence is 14 residues long. The whole variable domain, remainder taken from reference TRBV9 and TRBJ1-3, is DSGVTQTPKHLITATGQRVTLRCSPRSGDLSVYWYQQSLDQGLQFLIQYYNGEERAKGNILERFSAQQFPDLHSELNLSSLELGDSALYFCASSSGASGNTIYFGEGSWLTVV.

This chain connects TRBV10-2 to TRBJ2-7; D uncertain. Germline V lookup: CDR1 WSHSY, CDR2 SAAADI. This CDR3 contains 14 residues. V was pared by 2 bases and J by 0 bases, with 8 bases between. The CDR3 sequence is CASSEIGFSYEQYF. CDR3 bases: TGCGCCAGCAGTGAGATTGGTTTCTCCTACGAGCAGTACTTC.

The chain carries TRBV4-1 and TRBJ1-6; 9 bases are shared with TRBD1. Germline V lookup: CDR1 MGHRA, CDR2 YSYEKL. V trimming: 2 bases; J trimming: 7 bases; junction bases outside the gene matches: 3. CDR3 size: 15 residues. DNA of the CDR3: TGCGCCAGCAGCCAACAAGACAGGGGGAATTCACCCCTCCACTTT. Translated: CASSQQDRGNSPLHF.

The CDR3 coding sequence is TGTGCCAGTTCGGACACTTATGGCTACACCTTC. As protein: CASSDTYGYTF. The V call is TRBV28, the J call TRBJ1-2; maybe TRBD1 (5 bases). Trimming left V 9 bases short and J 5 bases short, with 10 bases between. Germline V gene sequence: CDR1 MDHEN, CDR2 SYDVKM. The CDR3 spans 11 residues.

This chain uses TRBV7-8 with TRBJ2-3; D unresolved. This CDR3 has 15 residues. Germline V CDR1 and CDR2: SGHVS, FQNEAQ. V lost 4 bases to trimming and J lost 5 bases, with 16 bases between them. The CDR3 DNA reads TGTGCCAGCAGCTCTGCCAGCGCCCTACGAGATACGCAGTATTTT. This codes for CASSSASALRDTQYF.

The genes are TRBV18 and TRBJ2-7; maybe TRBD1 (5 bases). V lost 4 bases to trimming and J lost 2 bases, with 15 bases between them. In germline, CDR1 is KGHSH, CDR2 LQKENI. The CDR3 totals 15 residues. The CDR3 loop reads CASSLTQVSPYEQYF. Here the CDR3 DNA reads TGTGCCAGCTCACTGACACAGGTTTCTCCCTACGAGCAGTACTTC.

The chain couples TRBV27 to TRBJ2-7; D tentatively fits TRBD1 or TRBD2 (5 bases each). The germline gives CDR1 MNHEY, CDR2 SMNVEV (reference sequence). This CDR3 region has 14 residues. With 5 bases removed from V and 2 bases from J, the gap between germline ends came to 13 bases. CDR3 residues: CASSPSRGPYEQYF. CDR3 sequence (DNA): TGTGCCAGCAGTCCCTCTAGGGGACCCTACGAGCAGTACTTC.

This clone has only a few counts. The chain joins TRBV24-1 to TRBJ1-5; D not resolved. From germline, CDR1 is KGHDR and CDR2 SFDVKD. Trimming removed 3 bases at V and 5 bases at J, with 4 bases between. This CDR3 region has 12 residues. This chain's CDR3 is CATSDRYQPQHF. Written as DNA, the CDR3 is TGTGCCACCAGTGATAGGTATCAGCCCCAGCATTTT.

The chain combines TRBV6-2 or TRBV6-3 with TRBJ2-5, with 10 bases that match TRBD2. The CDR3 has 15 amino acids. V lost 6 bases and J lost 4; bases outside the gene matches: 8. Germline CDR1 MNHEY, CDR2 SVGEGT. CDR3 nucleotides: TGTGCCAGCAGACCTAGCGGGAGTTATTCAGAGACCCAGTACTTC. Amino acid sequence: CASRPSGSYSETQYF.

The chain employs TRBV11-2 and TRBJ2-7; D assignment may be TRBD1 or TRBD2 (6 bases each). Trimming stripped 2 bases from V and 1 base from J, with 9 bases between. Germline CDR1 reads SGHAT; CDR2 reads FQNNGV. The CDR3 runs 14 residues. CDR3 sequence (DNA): TGTGCCAGCAGCTTATGGGGGGCGTCCTACGAGCAGTACTTC. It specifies CASSLWGASYEQYF.

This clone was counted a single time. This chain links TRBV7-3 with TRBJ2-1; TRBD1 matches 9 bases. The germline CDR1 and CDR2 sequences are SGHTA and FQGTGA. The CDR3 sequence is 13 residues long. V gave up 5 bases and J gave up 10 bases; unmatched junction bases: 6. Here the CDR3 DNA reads TGTGCCAGCAGCAGAGACAGGGGGAAGGAGCAGTTCTTC. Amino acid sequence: CASSRDRGKEQFF.

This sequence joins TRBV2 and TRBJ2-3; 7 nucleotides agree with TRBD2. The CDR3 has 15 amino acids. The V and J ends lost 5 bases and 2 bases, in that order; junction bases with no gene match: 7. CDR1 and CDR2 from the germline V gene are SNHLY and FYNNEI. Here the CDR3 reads CASSWEGGSTDTQYF. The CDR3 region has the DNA TGTGCCAGCAGTTGGGAGGGTGGGTCCACAGATACGCAGTATTTT.

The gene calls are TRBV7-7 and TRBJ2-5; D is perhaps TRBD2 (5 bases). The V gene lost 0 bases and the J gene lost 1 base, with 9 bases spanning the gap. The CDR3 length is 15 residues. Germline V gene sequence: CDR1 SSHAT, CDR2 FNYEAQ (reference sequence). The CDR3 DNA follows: TGTGCCAGCAGCTTAGCGGGAGCGTTCCAAGAGACCCAGTACTTC. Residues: CASSLAGAFQETQYF.

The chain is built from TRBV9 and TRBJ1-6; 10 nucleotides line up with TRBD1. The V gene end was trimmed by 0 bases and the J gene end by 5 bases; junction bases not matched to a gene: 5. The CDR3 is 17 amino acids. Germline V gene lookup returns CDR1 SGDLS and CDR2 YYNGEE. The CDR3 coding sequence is TGTGCCAGCAGCGTAGGTTCCGGGACAGGGGATAATTCACCCCTCCACTTT. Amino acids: CASSVGSGTGDNSPLHF.

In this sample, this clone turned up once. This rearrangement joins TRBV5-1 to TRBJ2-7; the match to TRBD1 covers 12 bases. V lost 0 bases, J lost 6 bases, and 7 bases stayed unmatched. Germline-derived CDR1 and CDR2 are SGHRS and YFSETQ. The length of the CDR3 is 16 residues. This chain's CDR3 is CASSLVSGTGGGEQYF. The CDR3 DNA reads TGCGCCAGCAGCTTGGTGAGCGGGACAGGGGGCGGCGAGCAGTACTTC. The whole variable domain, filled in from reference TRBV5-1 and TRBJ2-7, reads KAGVTQTPRYLIKTRGQQVTLSCSPISGHRSVSWYQQTPGQGLQFLFEYFSETQRNKGNFPGRFSGRQFSNSRSEMNVSTLELGDSALYLCASSLVSGTGGGEQYFGPGTRLTVT.

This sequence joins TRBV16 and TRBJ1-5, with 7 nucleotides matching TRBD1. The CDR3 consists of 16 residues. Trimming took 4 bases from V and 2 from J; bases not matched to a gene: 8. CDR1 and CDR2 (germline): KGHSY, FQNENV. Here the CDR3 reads CASSPLTGAGNQPQHF. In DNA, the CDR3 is TGTGCCAGCAGCCCGTTAACAGGGGCGGGCAATCAGCCCCAGCATTTT. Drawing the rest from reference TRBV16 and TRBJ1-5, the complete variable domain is GEEVAQTPKHLVRGEGQKAKLYCAPIKGHSYVFWYQQVLKNEFKFLISFQNENVFDETGMPKERFSAKCLPNSPCSLEIQATKLEDSAVYFCASSPLTGAGNQPQHFGDGTRLSIL.

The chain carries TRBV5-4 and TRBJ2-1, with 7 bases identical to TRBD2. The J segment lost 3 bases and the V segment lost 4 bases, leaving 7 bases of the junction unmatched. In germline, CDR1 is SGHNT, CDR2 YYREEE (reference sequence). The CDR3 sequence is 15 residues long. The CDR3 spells CASSPGGGDYNEQFF. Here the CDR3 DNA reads TGTGCCAGCAGCCCGGGGGGAGGGGACTACAATGAGCAGTTCTTC.

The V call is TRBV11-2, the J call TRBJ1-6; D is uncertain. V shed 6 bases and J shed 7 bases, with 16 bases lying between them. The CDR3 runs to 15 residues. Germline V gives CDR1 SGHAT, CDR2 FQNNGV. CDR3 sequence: CASSPVGRMNSPLHF. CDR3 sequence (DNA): TGTGCCAGCAGTCCCGTCGGAAGAATGAATTCACCCCTCCACTTT.

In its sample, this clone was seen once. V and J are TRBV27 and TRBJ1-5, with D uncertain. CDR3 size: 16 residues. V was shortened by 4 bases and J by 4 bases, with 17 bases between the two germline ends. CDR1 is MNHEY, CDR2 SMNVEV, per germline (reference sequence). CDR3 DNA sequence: TGTGCCAGCAGTTATCGGAGGACCGGTCCGAATCAGCCCCAGCATTTT. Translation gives CASSYRRTGPNQPQHF.

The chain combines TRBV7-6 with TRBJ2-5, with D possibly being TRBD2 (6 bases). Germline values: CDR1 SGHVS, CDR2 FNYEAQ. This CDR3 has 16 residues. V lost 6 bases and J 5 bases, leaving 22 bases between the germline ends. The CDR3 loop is CASRLRDSPGGETQYF. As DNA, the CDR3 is TGTGCCAGCAGGCTAAGGGACTCCCCCGGAGGGGAGACCCAGTACTTC.

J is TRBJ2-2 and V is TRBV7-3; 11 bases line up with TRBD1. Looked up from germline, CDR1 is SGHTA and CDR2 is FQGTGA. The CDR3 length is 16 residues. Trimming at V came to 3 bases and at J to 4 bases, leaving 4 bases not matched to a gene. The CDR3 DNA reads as TGTGCCAGCAGCTTCGCAGGACAGGGGGCCACCGGGGAGCTGTTTTTT. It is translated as CASSFAGQGATGELFF.

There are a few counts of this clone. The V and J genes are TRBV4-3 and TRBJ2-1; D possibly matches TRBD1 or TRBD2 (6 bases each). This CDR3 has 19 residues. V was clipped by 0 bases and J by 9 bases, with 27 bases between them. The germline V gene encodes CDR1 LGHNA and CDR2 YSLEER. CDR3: CASSQDWGADALLGREQFF. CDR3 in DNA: TGCGCCAGCAGCCAAGATTGGGGGGCGGATGCCCTGCTAGGACGTGAGCAGTTCTTC.